This T cell receptor beta chain comes out of a study of T cell responses to AZD1222 COVID-19 vaccine. Sequenced by immunoSEQ multiplex PCR; TCRdb stores in-frame clones only, minus some. The sample consists of roughly 150,000 clones, nearly 95% of them appearing once. From germline, CDR1 is SGHNT and CDR2 YYREEE (reference sequence). V was pared by 4 bases and J by 6 bases, with 13 bases between. The CDR3 extends over 13 amino acids. This clone occurred a few times. The chain joins TRBV5-4 to TRBJ1-2, with D uncertain. Sequencing used peripheral blood, obtained on day 0 of AZD1222 vaccination. The clonotype was recovered from an adult in good health. The CDR3 loop reads CASSRDGLDGYTF. For the CDR3, the DNA is TGTGCCAGCAGCAGGGATGGACTAGATGGCTACACCTTC. The full variable domain, in which reference TRBV5-4 and TRBJ1-2 provide the parts outside the CDR3, is ETGVTQSPTHLIKTRGQQVTLRCSSQSGHNTVSWYQQALGQGPQFIFQYYREEENGRGNFPPRFSGLQFPNYSSELNVNALELDDSALYLCASSRDGLDGYTFGSGTRLTVV.